Following are 29 T cell receptor beta chains from one sample sequenced in a study of T cells after yellow fever vaccination. TCRdb re-called the 5' RACE reads through MiXCR, storing one row per CDR3 protein. The data contain about 550,000 distinct CDR3 sequences, 15% to 20% of them singletons. The material sequenced was PBMCs, taken 15 days after the yellow fever booster vaccination. The receptors were sampled from a man aged 25 to 40 who received the YFV17D yellow fever vaccine.

This chain joins TRBV12-3 or TRBV12-4 and TRBJ2-3, with a possible D match to TRBD2 (7 bases). The CDR3 consists of 12 residues. The CDR3 DNA reads as TGTGCTGCGGGGGCTAGCACAGATACGCAGTATTTT. It translates to CAAGASTDTQYF.

This clonotype was found a few times. The V and J genes are TRBV27 and TRBJ2-3; D is unresolved. Looked up from germline, CDR1 is MNHEY and CDR2 is SMNVEV (reference sequence). The CDR3 is made up of 14 amino acids. Trimming took off 6 bases at V and 3 bases at J, with 13 bases between the two ends. The chain's CDR3 is CASRELGKTDTQYF. The CDR3 DNA sequence: TGTGCCAGCAGAGAGTTAGGGAAGACAGATACGCAGTATTTT.

V usage is TRBV12-3 or TRBV12-4 and J usage is TRBJ2-1; 8 nucleotides match TRBD2. Germline trimming cut 7 bases from V and 7 bases from J; bases unmatched to any gene: 12. CDR3 length: 15 amino acids. CDR3 protein: CASKVSGKTGNEQFF. The CDR3 region has the DNA TGTGCCAGCAAAGTTAGCGGGAAGACTGGGAATGAGCAGTTCTTC.

The chain has TRBV7-2 and TRBJ2-2, with 7 bases identical to TRBD2. Germline CDR1 reads SGHTA; CDR2 reads FQGNSA. The J segment lost 1 base and the V segment lost 2 bases, leaving 1 base of the junction unmatched. The length of the CDR3 is 15 residues. CDR3 sequence reads: CASSLSGKNTGELFF. The CDR3 nucleotides are TGTGCCAGCAGCTTAAGCGGGAAGAACACCGGGGAGCTGTTTTTT.

This clonotype was found a few times. The chain uses TRBV5-1 and TRBJ2-1; 10 bases are shared with TRBD2. Germline CDR1 SGHRS, CDR2 YFSETQ. The CDR3 contains 15 residues. With 0 bases clipped from V and 6 bases from J, the junction kept 3 bases outside the gene matches. CDR3 in DNA: TGCGCCAGCAGCTTGGAGGCTAGCGGGGGCAATGAGCAGTTCTTC. This sequence encodes CASSLEASGGNEQFF. Complete variable domain (other parts from reference TRBV5-1 and TRBJ2-1): KAGVTQTPRYLIKTRGQQVTLSCSPISGHRSVSWYQQTPGQGLQFLFEYFSETQRNKGNFPGRFSGRQFSNSRSEMNVSTLELGDSALYLCASSLEASGGNEQFFGPGTRLTVL.

The rearrangement links TRBV6-1 to TRBJ2-3; perhaps D is TRBD1 or TRBD2 (5 bases each). This CDR3 has 15 amino acids. Trimming stripped 2 bases from V and 4 bases from J, with 13 bases between. Germline lookup yields CDR1 MNHNS and CDR2 SASEGT. The DNA for the CDR3 is TGTGCCAGCAGTGAAAGGGCAGGGAGCTCAGATACGCAGTATTTT. This codes for CASSERAGSSDTQYF.

The chain recombines TRBV2 with TRBJ1-2; D gene uncertain. Germline CDR1 SNHLY, CDR2 FYNNEI. V lost 5 bases and J lost 5, with 6 bases in between. The CDR3 is 11 amino acids. In DNA, the CDR3 is TGTGCCAGCAGTTCAGTGTATGGCTACACCTTC. Protein product: CASSSVYGYTF.

The V gene is TRBV5-1, the J gene TRBJ2-5, with 8 bases lining up with TRBD2. J lost 3 bases, V lost 4 bases, and 8 bases had no gene match. The length of the CDR3 is 15 residues. Germline V lookup: CDR1 SGHRS, CDR2 YFSETQ. CDR3: CASSTSGTRKETQYF. DNA for the CDR3: TGCGCCAGCAGCACCTCCGGGACTAGAAAAGAGACCCAGTACTTC.

The chain uses TRBV28 and TRBJ2-5, with TRBD1 identical over 9 bases. The germline V gene encodes CDR1 MDHEN and CDR2 SYDVKM. The CDR3 loop spans 17 amino acids. The CDR3 here is CATNPGQGLVWQETQYF. Here the CDR3 DNA reads TGTGCTACTAATCCGGGACAGGGCCTCGTGTGGCAGGAGACCCAGTACTTC. Complete variable domain (other parts from reference TRBV28 and TRBJ2-5): DVKVTQSSRYLVKRTGEKVFLECVQDMDHENMFWYRQDPGLGLRLIYFSYDVKMKEKGDIPEGYSVSREKKERFSLILESASTNQTSMYLCATNPGQGLVWQETQYFGPGTRLLVL.

This chain uses TRBV3-1 with TRBJ1-1; D is uncertain. Trimming took off 3 bases at V and 8 bases at J, with 10 bases between the two ends. CDR3 length: 12 amino acids. In germline, CDR1 is LGHDT, CDR2 YNNKEL (reference sequence). Here the CDR3 DNA reads TGTGCCAGCAGCCAGCTGGACTCGGAAGCTTTCTTT. Translation: CASSQLDSEAFF.

The rearrangement links TRBV6-5 to TRBJ1-4; 8 nucleotides line up with TRBD1. V lost 0 bases to trimming and J lost 4 bases; unmatched junction nucleotides: 7. The CDR3 spans 17 residues. Germline V gene data show CDR1 as MNHEY and CDR2 as SVGAGI. The CDR3 reads CASSYSRLTGGNEKLFF. The CDR3 nucleotides read TGTGCCAGCAGTTACTCGAGACTAACAGGGGGTAATGAAAAACTGTTTTTT.

V gene TRBV20-1 combines with J gene TRBJ1-5, with 7 bases identical to TRBD1. The germline CDR1 and CDR2 sequences are DFQATT and SNEGSKA (reference sequence). Trimming removed 6 bases from V and 4 bases from J; junction bases left unmatched: 9. The CDR3 has 14 amino acids. CDR3 protein: CSAPPGTANQPQHF. In DNA form, the CDR3 reads TGCAGTGCCCCCCCCGGGACAGCAAATCAGCCCCAGCATTTT.

CDR3 loop: CASKPRTGSYEQYF. DNA of the CDR3: TGTGCCAGCAAGCCCAGGACAGGGTCCTACGAGCAGTACTTC. V is TRBV6-1 and J is TRBJ2-7, with TRBD1 matching 8 bases. This CDR3 is built from 14 residues. Germline CDR1 reads MNHNS; CDR2 reads SASEGT. V was pared by 7 bases and J by 1 base, with 6 bases of the junction left unmatched.

This rearrangement joins TRBV5-1 to TRBJ2-3, with D perhaps matching TRBD1 (6 bases). The CDR3 is 14 residues long. Trimming took off 0 bases at V and 8 bases at J, with 13 bases between the two ends. CDR1 is SGHRS, CDR2 YFSETQ, per germline. CDR3 DNA: TGCGCCAGCAGCTTGGGGACAGCCCTGGGTACGCAGTATTTT. This translates into CASSLGTALGTQYF.

This clonotype was detected a few times. V and J are TRBV19 and TRBJ2-1, with D possibly matching TRBD2 (6 bases). The CDR3 is made up of 14 amino acids. Germline CDR1 and CDR2: LNHDA and SQIVND (reference sequence). Trimming took 10 bases from V and 8 from J, leaving 21 bases between them. CDR3 bases: TGTGCCACCACCCCAGGGAGGCTTGTCCATGAGCAGTTCTTC. Encoded protein: CATTPGRLVHEQFF.

This clonotype was observed a handful of times. The rearrangement links TRBV5-6 to TRBJ2-2, with D possibly matching TRBD1 (6 bases). Germline lookup yields CDR1 SGHDT and CDR2 YYEEEE. The CDR3 sequence is 15 residues long. V was trimmed by 0 bases and J by 6 bases, leaving 12 bases between them. CDR3 in amino acids: CASSLEPGVAGELFF. CDR3 sequence (DNA): TGTGCCAGCAGCTTGGAACCAGGGGTCGCCGGGGAGCTGTTTTTT. The full variable domain, its missing parts supplied by reference TRBV5-6 and TRBJ2-2, is DAGVTQSPTHLIKTRGQQVTLRCSPKSGHDTVSWYQQALGQGPQFIFQYYEEEERQRGNFPDRFSGHQFPNYSSELNVNALLLGDSALYLCASSLEPGVAGELFFGEGSRLTVL.

This clonotype was recorded many times. The V and J genes are TRBV6-5 and TRBJ2-3; D gene uncertain. This CDR3 comprises 11 residues. Looked up from germline, CDR1 is MNHEY and CDR2 is SVGAGI. V lost 3 bases to trimming and J lost 5 bases, with 3 bases between them. The CDR3: CASSYRDTQYF. CDR3 in DNA: TGTGCCAGCAGTTATAGAGATACGCAGTATTTT.

This clonotype was detected a few times. The chain recombines TRBV7-6 with TRBJ2-1; D gene ambiguous. Germline assignment: CDR1 SGHVS and CDR2 FNYEAQ. V was clipped by 5 bases and J by 9 bases, with 17 bases between them. The CDR3 contains 14 residues. This CDR3 is CASSLISAPGEQFF. DNA for the CDR3: TGTGCCAGCAGCCTCATTTCGGCCCCGGGTGAGCAGTTCTTC.

This clonotype has just a few counts. The chain links TRBV11-2 to TRBJ2-4, with a weak D call TRBD1 (6 bases). The V end was cut by 5 bases, the J end by 0 bases, with 26 bases between. The CDR3 has 20 residues. CDR1 and CDR2 from the germline V gene are SGHAT and FQNNGV. CDR3 coding DNA: TGTGCCAGCAGCCCACCCCACCGGGACAAGGAATCAATAGCCAAAAACATTCAGTACTTC. Protein: CASSPPHRDKESIAKNIQYF.

This chain uses TRBV3-1 with TRBJ2-1, with 14 nucleotides matching TRBD2. Germline CDR1 is LGHDT and CDR2 is YNNKEL (reference sequence). The CDR3 has 15 residues. V shed 0 bases, J shed 10 bases, and the junction held 2 bases outside the gene matches. The CDR3 DNA follows: TGTGCCAGCAGCCAAGAAAGACTAGCGGGGGGGGAGCAGTTCTTC. Amino acids: CASSQERLAGGEQFF.

This clonotype was found a few times. V gene TRBV19 combines with J gene TRBJ2-2; D might be TRBD1 (6 bases). Trimming stripped 3 bases from V and 4 bases from J, with 12 bases between. This CDR3 is 15 amino acids long. Germline CDR1 LNHDA, CDR2 SQIVND (reference sequence). CDR3 protein: CASSISGQFTGELFF. The DNA for the CDR3 is TGTGCCAGTAGTATCTCCGGACAGTTCACCGGGGAGCTGTTTTTT.

The chain couples TRBV20-1 to TRBJ2-7; D perhaps matches TRBD2 (6 bases). The CDR3 is made up of 13 amino acids. Trimming removed 1 base at V and 6 bases at J, with 13 bases between. Germline V CDR1 and CDR2: DFQATT, SNEGSKA (reference sequence). The CDR3 reads CSARVPLGGEQYF. The CDR3 DNA is TGCAGTGCTAGAGTCCCCCTCGGGGGCGAGCAGTACTTC.

This clonotype was seen only a few times. The CDR3 DNA reads TGCAGCGATTCCAGGGACAGGTTCTTC. Translating gives CSDSRDRFF. The J gene is TRBJ2-1, the V gene TRBV29-1; the match to TRBD1 covers 7 bases. This CDR3 region has 9 residues. The J segment lost 15 bases and the V segment lost 7 bases, leaving 6 bases of the junction unmatched. CDR1 is SQVTM and CDR2 is ANQGSEA in the germline V gene.

This clonotype was detected only a few times. The chain joins TRBV4-3 to TRBJ2-5, with D unresolved. Germline V gene data show CDR1 as LGHNA and CDR2 as YSLEER. V lost 4 bases, J lost 5 bases, and 17 bases lay in between. This CDR3 contains 15 residues. The CDR3 nucleotides are TGCGCCAGCAGCCCCAATAATGGGGTAGCTGAGACCCAGTACTTC. Amino acids: CASSPNNGVAETQYF.

V usage is TRBV7-6 and J usage is TRBJ2-7; no clear D. The CDR3 has 16 residues. Per the germline V gene, CDR1 is SGHVS and CDR2 is FNYEAQ. Trimming removed 2 bases at V and 6 bases at J, with 20 bases between. The CDR3 nucleotides read TGTGCCAGCAGCTTAAATACCCCTGAAAGTAAGGGCGAGCAGTACTTC. Protein product: CASSLNTPESKGEQYF.

This clonotype was seen only a few times. The V and J genes are TRBV19 and TRBJ1-4, with unresolved D. The V gene lost 5 bases and the J gene lost 8 bases, with 12 bases spanning the gap. CDR3 length: 13 amino acids. Germline assignment: CDR1 LNHDA and CDR2 SQIVND (reference sequence). For the CDR3, the DNA is TGTGCCAGTAGTGTGGAAGTAGGCGAAAAACTGTTTTTT. Residues: CASSVEVGEKLFF.

This clonotype has a handful of counts. V gene TRBV6-1 combines with J gene TRBJ2-5; 9 bases are a match to TRBD2. V dropped 5 bases and J dropped 3; count of bases not matched to a gene: 7. Germline assignment: CDR1 MNHNS and CDR2 SASEGT. The CDR3 totals 15 residues. In DNA form, the CDR3 reads TGTGCCAGCAGTCCCCTTAGCGGGGGAAAAGAGACCCAGTACTTC. Amino acid sequence: CASSPLSGGKETQYF.

This chain uses TRBV5-1 with TRBJ2-5; D remains unclear. Deletions cut 6 bases from V and 5 bases from J, with 11 bases between. From germline, CDR1 is SGHRS and CDR2 YFSETQ. The CDR3 spans 12 residues. In DNA, the CDR3 is TGCGCCAGCACCAACCCCGGGGAGACCCAGTACTTC. Its translation: CASTNPGETQYF.

V and J are TRBV12-3 or TRBV12-4 and TRBJ2-7, with 8 bases fitting TRBD1. V was clipped by 3 bases and J by 7 bases; unmatched bases: 5. The CDR3 is 13 residues long. CDR3 residues: CASSFRGQMEQYF. The CDR3 DNA reads as TGTGCCAGCAGTTTCAGGGGGCAGATGGAGCAGTACTTC.